This T cell receptor (beta chain) was identified in a study of shared clonotypes between healthy human individuals. Method: immunoSEQ multiplex PCR; TCRdb's copy keeps in-frame clones and lacks some. The table records 2 million to 3 million clones, 80% to 95% of them present only once. Trimming removed 5 bases from V and 8 bases from J, with 18 bases in between. The CDR3 runs to 14 residues. Germline values: CDR1 SEHNR, CDR2 FQNEAQ (reference sequence). The sample consisted of naive CD4+ T cells from PBMCs. Subset indicated: CD45RA+ positively selected. J is TRBJ1-1 and V is TRBV7-9; unclear D gene. This clonotype originated in a man between 18 and 35 years old in good health. Some clones in this sample may be carry-over from other donors' samples. The CDR3: CASSLSQSQSEAFF. The DNA for the CDR3 is TGTGCCAGCAGCCTGTCCCAATCCCAATCAGAAGCTTTCTTT.